A selection of T cell receptor beta chains follows, all from one sample in a study of T cells expressing NK-cell markers. Reanalyzing the 5' RACE reads, TCRdb keeps one entry per CDR3 protein, without DNA. The specimen's table records about 390,000 distinct CDR3 sequences. The sample taken for sequencing was blood T cells: a sorted CD56 or NKG2C T cell subset, CD4+ or CD8+ T cells, or bulk PBMC T cells (not recorded which). The receptors stem from a woman aged 45-60 years in good health. The CDR3 runs from the conserved cysteine through the conserved F or W. The order of the fields is V gene, J gene, CDR3 protein.

>TRBV5-1|TRBJ2-5
CASSLKGAGETQYF
>TRBV30|TRBJ2-1
CAWRPSPVASVNNEQFF
>TRBV10-3|TRBJ1-3
CAIMGGQDGNTIYF
>TRBV5-5|TRBJ2-1
CASSLPGTSPYNEQFF
>TRBV6-1|TRBJ2-3
CASGALYTDTQYF
>TRBV6-6|TRBJ2-7
CASSLTRTAEQYF
>TRBV12-3/TRBV12-4|TRBJ1-5
CASSLATGGSNQPQHF
>TRBV20-1|TRBJ2-7
CSANPGSDEQYF
>TRBV20-1|TRBJ2-7
CSAILAESSYEQYF
>TRBV24-1|TRBJ2-1
CATSDPHGRATAEEQFF
>TRBV20-1|TRBJ2-7
CSAQKGLAGNYEQYF
>TRBV11-2|TRBJ2-1
CASSSLDRARGNEQFF
>TRBV3-1|TRBJ1-2
CASSQSRLANYGYTF
>TRBV20-1|TRBJ1-5
CSARPDRAGQPQHF
>TRBV4-1|TRBJ2-1
CASSQVPRGRGNEQFF
>TRBV5-6|TRBJ1-3
CASSFGTGFSGNTIYF
>TRBV6-5|TRBJ2-1
CASTGHRYNEQFF
>TRBV12-3/TRBV12-4|TRBJ2-3
CASTIAGSGTDTQYF
>TRBV5-1|TRBJ2-5
CASSSLAGGRETQYF
>TRBV6-5|TRBJ2-3
CASTGGRADTQYF
>TRBV7-6|TRBJ2-5
CASSLDNSEETQYF
>TRBV15|TRBJ2-3
CATSRDLAGAGPDTQYF
>TRBV6-5|TRBJ2-7
CATASVGRPYEQYF
>TRBV7-3|TRBJ1-2
CASSLTGTGYGYTF
>TRBV6-6|TRBJ2-1
CASSPRGTSGSLLSNEQFF
>TRBV15|TRBJ2-3
CATSRDLGAFGDTQYF
>TRBV4-1|TRBJ2-5
CASSQGDPWETQYF
>TRBV29-1|TRBJ2-3
CSVERRREGGDTQYF
>TRBV10-2|TRBJ2-1
CASIDPLGQGYNEQFF
>TRBV2|TRBJ1-5
CASRMLDQPQHF
>TRBV6-6|TRBJ2-5
CASSYRAGGLGETQYF
>TRBV9|TRBJ2-2
CASSVVGASGSTGELFF
>TRBV20-1|TRBJ2-1
CSARTSGRFFEQFF
>TRBV6-1|TRBJ2-3
CASSSLRGRTDTQYF
>TRBV19|TRBJ2-7
CASGLRAGSYEQYF
>TRBV4-1|TRBJ2-7
CASSQGIPSYEQYF
>TRBV12-3/TRBV12-4|TRBJ1-4
CASSLQGGEKLFF
>TRBV11-2|TRBJ2-5
CASRRFGSLQETQYF
>TRBV20-1|TRBJ2-3
CSVGGRLGDTQYF
>TRBV5-6|TRBJ2-5
CASSLDRTTQYF
>TRBV10-3|TRBJ1-1
CATDRGAMNTEAFF
>TRBV5-1|TRBJ1-4
CASSFDRDSNEKLFF
>TRBV18|TRBJ1-2
CASSNGFDGYTF
>TRBV11-3|TRBJ2-3
CASSILAGGWDTQYF
>TRBV5-1|TRBJ2-5
CASSLDGGRAQGEETQYF
>TRBV10-1|TRBJ2-1
CASSVGQQGDEQFF
>TRBV4-1|TRBJ2-3
CASSRSRGDAPDTQYF
>TRBV19|TRBJ1-4
CASSIRWGRYNEKLFF
>TRBV11-1|TRBJ2-7
CASSPPGAYEQYF
>TRBV5-1|TRBJ2-1
CASSHGPNTDNEQFF
>TRBV5-1|TRBJ1-1
CASSGETGRNTEAFF
>TRBV18|TRBJ2-7
CASSSRASESYEQYF